The 20 T cell receptor beta chains reported below all come from one sample, sequenced in a study of blood T cell repertoires in COVID-19. Only in-frame clones appear in the TCRdb table, and some are missing; sequencing was by immunoSEQ multiplex PCR. This table holds over 85,000 clones, 80% to 90% found once. The sequenced material came from peripheral blood. The receptors were gathered from a human donor in a cohort sampled during active COVID-19.

The J gene is TRBJ2-3, the V gene TRBV28; weak D call: TRBD1 (6 bases). Per germline, CDR1 MDHEN and CDR2 SYDVKM. The CDR3 is 18 amino acids. The ends were cut back, 4 bases at V and 2 bases at J, with 22 bases in the middle. The CDR3 protein is CASSSQWDPGHPTDTQYF. The CDR3 nucleotides read TGTGCCAGCAGTTCTCAGTGGGACCCGGGACACCCCACAGATACGCAGTATTTT.

A word on this clone: One end of the junction is discordant with germline, which a read error may explain. V gene TRBV7-3 combines with J gene TRBJ2-2, with D perhaps TRBD2 (5 bases). CDR3 length: 16 amino acids. Germline CDR1 is SGHTA and CDR2 is FQGTGA. The CDR3 sequence: CASSLGFGENAGELFF. As DNA, the CDR3 is TGTGCCAGCAGCTTAGGGTTCGGGGAGAACGCCGGGGAGCTGTTTTTT.

V is TRBV7-3 and J is TRBJ2-1, with 8 bases that match TRBD2. Germline V CDR1 and CDR2: SGHTA, FQGTGA. The V segment lost 5 bases and the J segment 5 bases; nucleotides outside the gene matches: 8. CDR3 length: 15 amino acids. Here the CDR3 DNA reads TGTGCCAGCAGCCGAAGCGGGAGTGGGGACAATGAGCAGTTCTTC. Its translation: CASSRSGSGDNEQFF.

The chain is built from TRBV30 and TRBJ2-1; possibly TRBD2 for D (6 bases). The CDR3 sequence is 15 residues long. Trimming took off 8 bases at V and 7 bases at J, with 24 bases between the two ends. Per the germline V gene, CDR1 is GTSNPN and CDR2 is SVGIG (reference sequence). This chain's CDR3 is CAGVPQRAGRNEQFF. In DNA, the CDR3 is TGTGCCGGGGTCCCCCAGCGGGCGGGTCGGAATGAGCAGTTCTTC.

The chain links TRBV6-2 or TRBV6-3 to TRBJ1-2; D not certain. This CDR3 is 12 amino acids long. V was pared by 2 bases and J by 5 bases, with 6 bases between. Per germline, CDR1 MNHEY and CDR2 SVGEGT. The CDR3 coding sequence is TGTGCCAGCAGTTACGGCCCTTATGGCTACACCTTC. This gives the protein CASSYGPYGYTF.

The J gene is TRBJ2-2, the V gene TRBV28; 9 nucleotides line up with TRBD1. The CDR3 loop spans 17 amino acids. The J segment lost 0 bases and the V segment lost 6 bases, leaving 8 bases of the junction unmatched. Germline-derived CDR1 and CDR2 are MDHEN and SYDVKM. DNA for the CDR3: TGTGCCAGCAGGGGGACAGGGACCTTTTCGAACACCGGGGAGCTGTTTTTT. Translated: CASRGTGTFSNTGELFF.

The chain joins TRBV7-9 to TRBJ1-2, with D maybe TRBD1 (5 bases). Trimming removed 0 bases from V and 2 bases from J, with 16 bases in between. Germline assignment: CDR1 SEHNR and CDR2 FQNEAQ (reference sequence). The CDR3 contains 17 residues. This CDR3 is CASSLAPIGATNYGYTF. The CDR3 region has the DNA TGTGCCAGCAGCTTAGCCCCCATAGGGGCCACAAACTATGGCTACACCTTC.

The chain carries TRBV5-4 and TRBJ2-2, with 10 bases that match TRBD2. The CDR3 length is 15 residues. Germline loops: CDR1 SGHNT, CDR2 YYREEE (reference sequence). Trimming took 6 bases from V and 4 from J; bases not matched to a gene: 6. CDR3 bases: TGTGCCAGCACTACGAGCGGGAGGGGCACCGGGGAGCTGTTTTTT. The encoded protein is CASTTSGRGTGELFF. Based on the CDR3 plus reference TRBV5-4 and TRBJ2-2, the full variable domain is ETGVTQSPTHLIKTRGQQVTLRCSSQSGHNTVSWYQQALGQGPQFIFQYYREEENGRGNFPPRFSGLQFPNYSSELNVNALELDDSALYLCASTTSGRGTGELFFGEGSRLTVL.

This clone was recorded once. V gene TRBV27 combines with J gene TRBJ1-5; D ambiguous. Trimming shortened V by 3 bases and J by 10 bases, and 4 bases separated the two germline ends. Per the germline V gene, CDR1 is MNHEY and CDR2 is SMNVEV (reference sequence). The CDR3 extends over 10 amino acids. CDR3 in amino acids: CASSLRPQHF. The DNA for the CDR3 is TGTGCCAGCAGTTTGAGACCCCAGCATTTT.

The chain is built from TRBV11-2 and TRBJ2-7; TRBD1 agrees at 9 bases. Germline CDR1 is SGHAT and CDR2 is FQNNGV. With V trimmed by 1 base and J by 3 bases, 4 bases remained unmatched. The length of the CDR3 is 15 residues. The CDR3 DNA reads as TGTGCCAGCAGCTTAGCCCCGACAGGGGGCTACGAGCAGTACTTC. Protein sequence: CASSLAPTGGYEQYF.

The V gene is TRBV7-9, the J gene TRBJ1-1; D is perhaps TRBD1 (6 bases). The CDR3 contains 15 residues. The germline gives CDR1 SEHNR, CDR2 FQNEAQ (reference sequence). V lost 6 bases and J lost 2, with 16 bases in between. CDR3 loop: CASSQQTGRNTEAFF. DNA of the CDR3: TGTGCCAGCAGTCAACAGACAGGCCGAAACACTGAAGCTTTCTTT.

This clone was detected once. J is TRBJ2-1 and V is TRBV7-2; D might be TRBD2 (6 bases). The length of the CDR3 is 16 residues. V gave up 7 bases and J gave up 4 bases, with 20 bases separating them. Germline V gene lookup returns CDR1 SGHTA and CDR2 FQGNSA. The CDR3 loop is CASTPPPSGGYNEQFF. The CDR3 DNA reads as TGTGCCAGCACCCCTCCGCCGAGTGGGGGGTACAATGAGCAGTTCTTC.

The CDR3 loop reads CASITDSRYGYTF. Here the CDR3 DNA reads TGTGCCAGCATAACGGACAGCCGCTATGGCTACACCTTC. This chain links TRBV28 with TRBJ1-2, with D perhaps TRBD1 (6 bases). V shed 7 bases and J shed 4 bases, with 13 bases lying between them. Germline V gene lookup returns CDR1 MDHEN and CDR2 SYDVKM. The CDR3 contains 13 residues.

The chain uses TRBV5-1 and TRBJ1-2; the D gene is possibly TRBD1 (6 bases). Per germline, CDR1 SGHRS and CDR2 YFSETQ. The CDR3 is 17 amino acids. V was trimmed by 3 bases and J by 1 base, leaving 19 bases between them. CDR3 bases: TGCGCCAGCAGCTCGTCCGCGACAGGAACTTTTAACTATGGCTACACCTTC. Its translation: CASSSSATGTFNYGYTF.

The V call is TRBV7-2, the J call TRBJ2-2; 8 bases are shared with TRBD2. Per the germline V gene, CDR1 is SGHTA and CDR2 is FQGNSA. CDR3 length: 15 amino acids. V lost 6 bases and J lost 3; bases outside the gene matches: 6. CDR3 amino acids: CASRSAGVDTGELFF. The CDR3 DNA reads TGTGCCAGCAGGTCAGCGGGAGTTGACACCGGGGAGCTGTTTTTT.

The chain links TRBV28 to TRBJ1-6, with D possibly matching TRBD1 (5 bases). Germline V gene sequence: CDR1 MDHEN, CDR2 SYDVKM. Trimming took 2 bases from V and 13 from J, leaving 9 bases between them. The length of the CDR3 is 12 residues. CDR3 loop: CASSLTGEPLHF. The CDR3 bases are TGTGCCAGCAGTTTAACGGGGGAGCCCCTCCACTTT. Full variable domain (remainder filled in from reference TRBV28 and TRBJ1-6): DVKVTQSSRYLVKRTGEKVFLECVQDMDHENMFWYRQDPGLGLRLIYFSYDVKMKEKGDIPEGYSVSREKKERFSLILESASTNQTSMYLCASSLTGEPLHFGNGTRLTVT.

The rearrangement uses TRBV30 and TRBJ2-1; 11 nucleotides align to TRBD1. Germline CDR1 reads GTSNPN; CDR2 reads SVGIG (reference sequence). V dropped 6 bases and J dropped 6; count of bases not matched to a gene: 7. The CDR3 covers 14 residues. CDR3 protein: CACRTGGSGNEQFF. CDR3 DNA sequence: TGTGCCTGTCGGACAGGGGGCTCGGGCAATGAGCAGTTCTTC.

The chain carries TRBV7-2 and TRBJ1-4; TRBD1 agrees at 10 bases. Germline V gene lookup returns CDR1 SGHTA and CDR2 FQGNSA. With V trimmed by 1 base and J by 8 bases, 7 bases remained unmatched. The CDR3 consists of 16 residues. The CDR3 spells CASSLDRGQGNEKLFF. In nucleotides, the CDR3 is TGTGCCAGCAGCTTAGATAGGGGACAGGGGAACGAAAAACTGTTTTTT.

V and J are TRBV6-5 and TRBJ1-6; D is unresolved. The CDR3 contains 12 residues. CDR1 and CDR2 from the germline V gene are MNHEY and SVGAGI. V was cut by 4 bases and J by 8 bases, with 6 bases left in between. The CDR3 reads CASSSLDSPLHF. DNA of the CDR3: TGTGCCAGCAGTTCTCTCGATTCACCCCTCCACTTT.

The V call is TRBV3-1 (or the pseudogene TRBV3-2), the J call TRBJ1-2; D is perhaps TRBD1 (6 bases). Germline V CDR1 and CDR2: LGHDT, YNNKEL (reference sequence). V gave up 3 bases and J gave up 8 bases, with 10 bases separating them. The length of the CDR3 is 12 residues. The CDR3 region is CASSQGAGGYTF. The CDR3 DNA reads as TGTGCCAGCAGCCAGGGGGCGGGCGGCTACACCTTC.